A single sample is the source of the 10 T cell receptor beta chains below, sequenced in a study of cytomegalovirus exposure and HLA in healthy donors. PCR employed 60 Vbeta and 13 Jbeta primers. Method: immunoSEQ multiplex PCR; TCRdb's copy keeps in-frame clones and lacks some. This table has about 130,000 clones, 65% to 85% appearing once. Sequenced input: PBMCs. These receptors were taken from a man aged 50 to 59 in good health and CMV-seronegative.

The rearrangement joins TRBV29-1 to TRBJ2-7; 8 nucleotides agree with TRBD1. Germline CDR1 SQVTM, CDR2 ANQGSEA. The CDR3 runs to 13 residues. Trimming at V came to 4 bases and at J to 3 bases, leaving 5 bases not matched to a gene. CDR3 DNA: TGCAGCGTTGCACGGACAGGGAGCTACGAGCAGTACTTC. Protein product: CSVARTGSYEQYF.

The J gene is TRBJ2-1, the V gene TRBV7-8, with 13 nucleotides matching TRBD2. From germline, CDR1 is SGHVS and CDR2 FQNEAQ. V trimming: 5 bases; J trimming: 6 bases; junction bases outside the gene matches: 4. The CDR3 length is 15 residues. CDR3 amino acids: CASSRRTSGSNEQFF. In DNA, the CDR3 is TGTGCCAGCAGCCGTCGGACTAGCGGGAGCAATGAGCAGTTCTTC.

On this clone itself: The sample holds other DNA sequences that translate to the same CDR3. V gene TRBV27 combines with J gene TRBJ2-1, with 9 bases aligning to TRBD2. The V segment lost 3 bases and the J segment 8 bases; nucleotides outside the gene matches: 14. This CDR3 is built from 17 residues. Germline loops: CDR1 MNHEY, CDR2 SMNVEV (reference sequence). CDR3 bases: TGTGCCAGCAGTTTCCACGTAGCGGGGGTCAGCATAGATGAGCAGTTCTTC. Protein: CASSFHVAGVSIDEQFF.

The chain couples TRBV19 to TRBJ2-2, with D possibly matching TRBD1 (6 bases). The CDR3 runs 14 residues. Germline assignment: CDR1 LNHDA and CDR2 SQIVND (reference sequence). Trimming left V 4 bases short and J 4 bases short, with 10 bases between. The CDR3 region is CASSRDTSTGELFF. CDR3 coding DNA: TGTGCCAGTAGTAGGGACACATCCACCGGGGAGCTGTTTTTT.

The chain combines TRBV2 with TRBJ1-6; D call uncertain. CDR3 length: 15 amino acids. V lost 6 bases to trimming and J lost 0 bases, with 9 bases between them. Germline CDR1 and CDR2: SNHLY and FYNNEI. CDR3 region: CASRYRDSYNSPLHF. The DNA for the CDR3 is TGTGCCAGCAGGTACCGGGACTCCTATAATTCACCCCTCCACTTT. The whole variable domain, filled in from reference TRBV2 and TRBJ1-6, reads EPEVTQTPSHQVTQMGQEVILRCVPISNHLYFYWYRQILGQKVEFLVSFYNNEISEKSEIFDDQFSVERPDGSNFTLKIRSTKLEDSAMYFCASRYRDSYNSPLHFGNGTRLTVT.

The chain couples TRBV29-1 to TRBJ2-7, with no clear D. Trimming took off 5 bases at V and 5 bases at J, with 7 bases between the two ends. The CDR3 is 10 residues long. The germline gives CDR1 SQVTM, CDR2 ANQGSEA. The CDR3 loop is CSVLSDEQYF. The CDR3 DNA follows: TGCAGCGTTCTCAGTGACGAGCAGTACTTC.

V is TRBV28 and J is TRBJ2-1; 9 bases match TRBD2. The CDR3 length is 15 residues. V was pared by 5 bases and J by 6 bases, with 8 bases of the junction left unmatched. Germline CDR1 MDHEN, CDR2 SYDVKM. CDR3 residues: CASSRTSGFSNEQFF. CDR3 nucleotides: TGTGCCAGCAGTCGCACTAGCGGGTTCTCCAATGAGCAGTTCTTC. The complete variable domain, with remaining parts taken from reference TRBV28 and TRBJ2-1, reads DVKVTQSSRYLVKRTGEKVFLECVQDMDHENMFWYRQDPGLGLRLIYFSYDVKMKEKGDIPEGYSVSREKKERFSLILESASTNQTSMYLCASSRTSGFSNEQFFGPGTRLTVL.

V usage is TRBV5-1 and J usage is TRBJ2-7; 11 nucleotides align to TRBD2. CDR3 length: 18 amino acids. Trimming cost V 6 bases and J 2 bases; bases outside gene matches: 16. The germline gives CDR1 SGHRS, CDR2 YFSETQ. CDR3 residues: CASTLGTQLAGEAYEQYF. DNA of the CDR3: TGCGCCAGCACTCTCGGGACACAACTAGCGGGAGAGGCCTACGAGCAGTACTTC. Supplemented by reference TRBV5-1 and TRBJ2-7, the full variable domain reads KAGVTQTPRYLIKTRGQQVTLSCSPISGHRSVSWYQQTPGQGLQFLFEYFSETQRNKGNFPGRFSGRQFSNSRSEMNVSTLELGDSALYLCASTLGTQLAGEAYEQYFGPGTRLTVT.

The chain uses TRBV28 and TRBJ2-7; 9 bases fit TRBD1. V lost 4 bases to trimming and J lost 1 base; unmatched junction nucleotides: 8. The CDR3 runs 16 residues. CDR1 and CDR2 (germline): MDHEN, SYDVKM. DNA for the CDR3: TGTGCCAGCAGTTCTCCTACAGGGGGCCTATCCTACGAGCAGTACTTC. Translating it yields CASSSPTGGLSYEQYF. The full variable domain, rest sourced from reference TRBV28 and TRBJ2-7, is DVKVTQSSRYLVKRTGEKVFLECVQDMDHENMFWYRQDPGLGLRLIYFSYDVKMKEKGDIPEGYSVSREKKERFSLILESASTNQTSMYLCASSSPTGGLSYEQYFGPGTRLTVT.

The chain employs TRBV2 and TRBJ2-7; perhaps TRBD2 as D (5 bases). V lost 1 base and J lost 1, with 11 bases in between. The CDR3 is 15 residues long. Per the germline V gene, CDR1 is SNHLY and CDR2 is FYNNEI. The CDR3 region has the DNA TGTGCCAGCAGTGAAGAACTAGAACCTTCCTACGAGCAGTACTTC. Its translation is CASSEELEPSYEQYF.